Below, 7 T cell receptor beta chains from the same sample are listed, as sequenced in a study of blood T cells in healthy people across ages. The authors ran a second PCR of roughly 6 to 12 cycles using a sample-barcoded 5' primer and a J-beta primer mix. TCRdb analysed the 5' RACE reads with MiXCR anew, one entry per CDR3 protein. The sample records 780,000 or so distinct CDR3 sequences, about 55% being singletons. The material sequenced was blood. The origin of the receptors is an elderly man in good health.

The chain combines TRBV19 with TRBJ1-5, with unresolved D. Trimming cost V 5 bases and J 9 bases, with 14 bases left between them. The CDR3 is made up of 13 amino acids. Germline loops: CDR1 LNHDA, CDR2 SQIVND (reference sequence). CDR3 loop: CASSALLGRPQHF. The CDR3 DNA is TGTGCCAGTAGTGCCCTGTTAGGGCGGCCCCAGCATTTT.

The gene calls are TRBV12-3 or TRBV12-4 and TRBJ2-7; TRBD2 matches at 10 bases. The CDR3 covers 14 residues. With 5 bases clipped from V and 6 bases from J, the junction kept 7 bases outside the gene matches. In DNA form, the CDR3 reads TGTGCCAGCAGTCCGGCTAGCGGGAGAGGCGAGCAGTACTTC. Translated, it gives CASSPASGRGEQYF.

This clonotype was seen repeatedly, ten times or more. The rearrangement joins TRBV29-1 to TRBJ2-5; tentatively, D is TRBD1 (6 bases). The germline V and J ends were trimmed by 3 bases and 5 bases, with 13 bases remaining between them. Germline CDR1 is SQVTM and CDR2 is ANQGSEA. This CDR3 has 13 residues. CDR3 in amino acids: CSVEISGAETQYF. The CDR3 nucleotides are TGCAGCGTTGAGATTTCAGGGGCTGAGACCCAGTACTTC.

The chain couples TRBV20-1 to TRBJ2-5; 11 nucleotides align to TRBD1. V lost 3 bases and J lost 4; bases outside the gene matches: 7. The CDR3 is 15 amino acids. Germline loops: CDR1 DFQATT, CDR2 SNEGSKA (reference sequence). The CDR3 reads CSASRTGGVRETQYF. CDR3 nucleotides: TGCAGTGCTAGCCGGACAGGGGGCGTTCGAGAGACCCAGTACTTC.

CDR3 DNA: TGTGCCACCAGTGACCCGAAGGGACCCCCCTCCGACGAGCAGTTCTTC. It encodes CATSDPKGPPSDEQFF. The rearrangement links TRBV24-1 to TRBJ2-1, with D perhaps being TRBD1 or TRBD2 (5 bases each). V lost 4 bases and J lost 10, with 22 bases in between. CDR1 and CDR2 (germline): KGHDR, SFDVKD. The CDR3 sequence is 16 residues long.

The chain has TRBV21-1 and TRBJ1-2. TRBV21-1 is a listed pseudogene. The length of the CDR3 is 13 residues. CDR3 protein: CASAQRRVDGYTF. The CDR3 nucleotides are TGTGCCAGCGCTCAAAGGAGGGTAGACGGCTACACCTTC.

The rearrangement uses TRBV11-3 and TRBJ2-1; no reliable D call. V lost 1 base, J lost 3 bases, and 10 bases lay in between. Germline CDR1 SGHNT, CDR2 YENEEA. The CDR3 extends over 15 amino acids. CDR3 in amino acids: CASSLAGENYNEQFF. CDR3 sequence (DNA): TGTGCCAGCAGCTTAGCTGGAGAGAACTACAATGAGCAGTTCTTC.